This TCR beta chain was sequenced during a study of cytomegalovirus exposure and HLA in healthy donors (dated by TCRdb to between 2016 and 2019). For the wider study: In an earlier analysis of 550 to 750 of the donors, 250 to 300 Gb of sequence data and some 120 million unique TCR beta sequences from 150 million to 200 million T cells were reported. The study profiled the T cell repertoires of approximately 700 subjects by immunosequencing and related them to cytomegalovirus serostatus. Donor age, sex, ethnicity and CMV serostatus were compiled together with the repertoire data. To study patterns of TCR occurrence, a later analysis re-analyzed previously published TCR beta repertoires from 700 or so donors and added high-resolution HLA genotyping. A later genetic analysis used genome-wide SNP genotypes for about 65% of the roughly 670 donors, treating that subset as a discovery cohort. Rather than drawing on any new phenotypic data, the later analysis identified candidate immune exposures from TCR beta sequences and the way those sequences occurred across donors. HLA typing covered class I and class II loci at four-digit resolution. Every repertoire in the discovery cohort had been generated on one and the same sequencing platform. On average, roughly 250,000 unique TCR beta nucleotide sequences were sequenced per donor among about 400 genotyped donors of the cohort, with approximately 18% of those sequences being non-productive. To predict cytomegalovirus infection status, the study combined high-throughput TCR immunosequencing, statistical association of individual TCRs with disease status, and machine learning. About 330 gigabases of sequencing data and 70 million to 100 million unique TCR sequences made up an early release that covered around 640 HLA-typed donors. Roughly five DR-DQ haplotypes were treated as single units for association and clustering because of strong linkage in the cohort. The study aimed to test whether cataloging public T cell receptors could reveal signatures of past pathogen exposure. In an earlier analysis of around 540 of the donors, high-throughput TCR beta sequencing was used to judge whether each TCR beta V gene segment behaved as functional or pseudogenic. A separate validation cohort of roughly 130 different subjects was used in addition to the roughly 720-subject first cohort. Of the 300 to 400 genotyped donors, 65% to 90% fell in the genetic ancestry cluster associated with self-reported Caucasian donors. The number of donors typed differed by locus, with roughly 629-640 for A, B, C, DRB1 and DQB1, over 500 for DQA1, under 610 for DPA1, and over 400 for DPB1.

In total, roughly 710 healthy bone marrow donors made up the cohort. At the time of sampling, every cohort member was nominally healthy, though immune exposures that went unrecorded were likely present. The donor tested CMV seronegative and was one of the 352 seronegative cohort members. A peripheral blood sample was provided by each donor, and peripheral blood mononuclear cells were used for TCR beta sequencing. The Qiagen DNeasy Blood Extraction Kit was used to extract genomic DNA from the blood cell samples. On this clone itself: It lacks a known antigen. No base quality values were provided; no much bigger clone lies one nucleotide off.

Libraries were constructed by the immunoSEQ multiplex PCR assay. A mixture of 60 forward primers for TCR Vbeta segments and 13 reverse primers for TCR Jbeta segments was used in the multiplex PCR. A multiplex PCR assay on genomic DNA amplified the CDR3 region of rearranged TCR beta genes. The amplified TCR beta libraries were sequenced on the Illumina HiSeq System as 87-base-pair reads. Processing in the source paper ran as follows. In a later analysis, tens of millions of unique TCR beta chains were counted across the 690 or so repertoires, and approximately 9.9 million of these chains were shared by at least two donors. Raw reads were error-corrected and collapsed into unique sequences with a nearest-neighbor algorithm that merged closely related sequences to remove PCR and sequencing errors. Alignment of CDR3 sequences to IMGT reference sequences was used to assign V, D and J gene segments. For a sequence to be retained, a match of at least six nucleotides to both a V gene segment and a J gene segment was required. Rearrangements were classified as productive when the CDR3 lacked stop codons and remained in frame with V and J, and all other rearrangements were classified as non-productive. Following IMGT convention, CDR3 was defined as the stretch from the second conserved V-encoded cysteine to the conserved J-encoded phenylalanine. The earlier analysis of about 640 of the donors excluded any sequence lacking an unambiguous match to a single V gene segment. An earlier analysis of almost 600 of the donors classified V segments as functional when productive rearrangements were above 56.7% and as segregating when the standard deviation between donors was above 5%. A statistical classification framework was developed to diagnose cytomegalovirus status using the catalog of TCR beta chain sequences. V and J gene assignment, in a later analysis, came from comparing TCR nucleotide sequences with IMGT/GENE-DB human TR gene sequences. The TCRdist pipeline was used in a later analysis to assign CDR3 sequences and most-parsimonious VDJ recombination scenarios. In a later analysis, every TCR beta chain was defined by the combination of its CDR3 amino acid sequence and its V-gene family, and reads without a unique V-gene family were dropped. In a later analysis, several hundred highly shared, low-generation-probability nucleotide sequences were removed to address suspected cross-contamination and a sequencing artifact. For each public chain, a later analysis derived a clonal expansion index from normalized ranks of inferred template counts within each repertoire. A later analysis computed generation probabilities with a VDJ recombination model fitted to out-of-frame rearrangements, and checked the results against IGoR. A later analysis scored TCR-TCR, TCR-HLA and TCR-CMV co-occurrence with hypergeometric tests, applying a repertoire-size bias correction to TCR pairs. A later analysis estimated false discovery rates by permuting HLA or CMV assignments 20 times. A later analysis grouped co-occurring TCRs with DBSCAN, adding TCRdist sequence similarity when clustering within HLA-allele-positive subsets. Co-occurrence clustering excluded repertoires with fewer than 30,000 or more than 120,000 public chains, plus five with anomalous nucleotide sharing. In TCRdb, the immuneACCESS table is reduced to in-frame sequences with V and J assigned. These tables do not hold every clone; where another copy was compared, an unresolved V gene accounts for under half, and the others remain unexplained. For V, J and clone size, that table is used; D and trimming come from the DNA. This sample is represented by approximately 140,000 clones; 75% to 80% of them were singletons. Jointly, the top ten make up approximately 4.9% of the sample.

The CDR3 goes from the cysteine to the phenylalanine over 14 residues. The DNA shown is the 42-base CDR3, in frame from base 1. V loses 7 bases, J loses 3 bases, and the germline ends lie 10 bases apart. General conclusions and limits of the study: The presence/absence analyses assumed that sequencing depth was roughly uniform across donors, and that assumption may not be true. Some IMGT-functional V segments, including TRBV6-2 and TRBV6-3, could not be told apart with the 87-base-pair reads, so those segments were excluded. For the cohort, immune exposure information was limited to CMV serostatus. This cohort had only TCR beta chains sequenced, and the lack of alpha or paired-chain data limited which features could be detected. Strong co-occurrence of HLA alleles, especially DR and DQ, made assigning TCR associations to individual alleles difficult. At a false discovery rate of 0.05, a later analysis linked 16,000 or so TCR beta sequences to specific HLA alleles. A group of highly shared sequence variants was considered likely to be a technical artifact of the sequencing pipeline. Compared with equally common non-associated chains, HLA-associated TCR beta chains in a later analysis were more clonally expanded and had lower generation probabilities. An earlier analysis of approximately 540 of the donors showed that most TCR beta V segments appeared in productive rearrangements either about 87% or about 30% of the time, which broadly matched IMGT annotations. Because counts were too low, more than 15 rarely observed V segments, including chromosome 9 orphons, were excluded from the earlier analysis of around 640 of the donors. The study listed 170 or so TCR beta chains as associated with cytomegalovirus. In both the original and validation cohorts, the classifier was reported to diagnose cytomegalovirus status with high specificity and sensitivity. According to a later analysis, TCR association rates differed among HLA loci, with DRB1 alleles showing the most associated TCRs and HLA-C alleles showing the fewest. HLA typing was unavailable for some donors at each locus, so association tests used only the typed subset. Most TCR sequences were observed very rarely across donors, whereas some public TCRs were present in many individuals. In vitro tests confirmed that a few of the cytomegalovirus-associated TCR beta chains recognize cytomegalovirus antigens. A further reported finding was that TCR beta sequences accurately predicted the HLA-A and HLA-B alleles for most subjects in the first cohort. In a later genetic analysis, fewer N-insertions in productive TCRs were reported among donors in an Asian-associated ancestry cluster than the approximately 630-donor mean. The authors suggested that the approach could potentially be generalized to other disease states and immunological phenotypes. According to a later analysis, parvovirus B19, influenza, CMV and Epstein-Barr virus appeared linked to several top co-occurrence clusters. A later analysis found that most CMV-associated TCR beta chains appeared HLA-restricted, with HLA associations seemingly driven largely by CMV exposure. Linkage disequilibrium might explain the correlated functional status among segregating V segments, but an unknown experimental factor could not be excluded. In a later genetic analysis, a missense DCLRE1C variant was associated with V-gene and J-gene trimming of TCR beta chains, and the association was replicated in an independent cohort.

The specimen sequenced was PBMCs. The origin of this receptor is a woman between 45 and 65 years old in good health and CMV-seronegative. The sequence is built from TRBV23-1 and TRBJ1-6; D gene: possibly TRBD1, on 6 matching bases. TRBV23-1 belongs to the ORF category, with a function that is uncertain. The sequenced DNA is TGCGCCAGCACTCACAGGGTCTATAATTCACCCCTCCACTTT. Its amino acids are CASTHRVYNSPLHF.